The present TCR beta chain was sequenced within a study of CD8+CD57+ T cells in acquired aplastic anemia (dated by TCRdb to 2017 to 2018). At the level of the whole study: On average, sorted CD4+ and CD8+ cells yielded around 3.5 ug of extracted DNA, with a range of about 0.19 to 30 ug. CD8+CD57+ expansion was defined as frequency above the mean frequency observed in healthy subjects. What the research found in general, with its limitations: Roughly 30 CD8+ CDR3 sequences were shared between patients and controls but appeared highly expressed in patients and within their immunodominant clones. No significant difference in CD8+ Simpson's diversity was found between patients and healthy controls (P=0.060).

Patients chosen for sequencing had shown expansion of CD8+CD57+ cells by flow cytometry. Severe acquired aplastic anemia was diagnosed in all patients according to International Study of Aplastic Anemia and Agranulocytosis and Camitta criteria. Patients had received no therapy at the time of blood sampling. TCR repertoires of sorted CD4+ and CD8+ blood T cells from severe aplastic anemia patients and healthy subjects were deep-sequenced in the study. In the USA, patient enrollment took place under clinicaltrials.gov protocols 00001620, 01623167, 00001397, 00071045, 00081523 and 00961064. Ficoll-Paque density gradient centrifugation was used to isolate peripheral blood mononuclear cells. Before DNA extraction, CD4+ and CD8+ T cells were sorted with FACS or magnetic beads. CDR1 ENHRY and CDR2 SYGVKD are derived from the germline V gene. The CDR3 covers 13 residues, taking in both the cysteine and the phenylalanine. Of all the DNA, just the CDR3 is kept, 39 bases in frame from base 1. V is cut back by 8 bases and J by 4 bases, with 2 bases in the junction unmatched.

Genomic DNA served as template for TCR beta VDJ combination and CDR3 sequence profiling. TCR repertoire sequencing was run on an Illumina HiSeq 2000. The original pipeline was this. Repertoire assessment relied on Simpson's diversity index, CDR3 size and DJ length profiles, and TRBV/TRBJ rearrangement plots. The immunodominant clone was defined as the most abundant DNA sequence in deep sequencing data. CDR3 amino acid sequences were checked for sharing across subjects and were also compared against the VDJdb database and published repertoires. Through fastp at Q25 and MiXCR, TCRdb rebuilt clones from the public reads, retaining in-frame beta chains. Each entry is one CDR3 protein sequence, shown with its most common DNA and genes. The V and J calls here are based on TCRdb, not the publication. Counted in this sample were about 150,000 distinct CDR3 sequences; roughly 49% of them appeared once. The ten largest account for around 12% of the sample.

This clonotype has at least ten counts. Its antigen specificity is not known. Base-call qualities are not available, and no considerably larger clone is one nucleotide away. The origin of this receptor is a human donor with aplastic anemia. Recombination joined TRBV10-3 with TRBJ2-2, with 9 central nucleotides matching TRBD2. Sequenced material: sorted CD4+, CD8+, or CD8+CD57+ T cells (not recorded which) from PBMCs. The nucleotides read TGTGCCATCGAAGCGGGGGGCACCGGGGAGCTGTTTTTT. Translation gives CAIEAGGTGELFF.